Each of the 7 T cell receptor beta chains below was sequenced from the same sample in a study of beta chain features in type 1 diabetes. Study-wide points: For Type 1 diabetes patients, all four CD4+ subsets carried TCRB CDR3s that were moderately but significantly shorter.

Their antigens remain unidentified. Of the isolated RNA, all was reverse transcribed, and so the sequenced material was expressed TCRB transcripts. The table came from immunoSEQ multiplex PCR; TCRdb's copy has only in-frame clones and leaves some out. The sample yields under 300,000 clones, around 25% seen once. Sequenced sample: naive CD4+ T cells from blood. These receptors were obtained from a woman aged 30 to 39 with type 1 diabetes.

V gene TRBV2 combines with J gene TRBJ1-1, with D possibly being TRBD1 (6 bases). The CDR3 extends over 15 amino acids. Germline lookup yields CDR1 SNHLY and CDR2 FYNNEI. Trimming left V 1 base short and J 4 bases short, with 13 bases between. The CDR3 region has the DNA TGTGCCAGCAGTGAAGAAAGAGGGGGTATCACTGAAGCTTTCTTT. It translates to CASSEERGGITEAFF.

The count of this clone is one. This chain uses TRBV5-4 with TRBJ2-7, with 9 bases fitting TRBD2. The V segment lost 1 base and the J segment 4 bases; nucleotides outside the gene matches: 6. Looked up from germline, CDR1 is SGHNT and CDR2 is YYREEE (reference sequence). This CDR3 has 15 residues. As DNA, the CDR3 is TGTGCCAGCAGCTTGAGGCTAGCGGGAACGTACGAGCAGTACTTC. Its protein is CASSLRLAGTYEQYF.

Of note for this clone: Mismatch with germline at one junction end may stem from a read error. The chain joins TRBV4-1 to TRBJ2-1, with D tentatively TRBD2 (5 bases). CDR1 and CDR2 from the germline V gene are MGHRA and YSYEKL. This CDR3 has 16 amino acids. The CDR3 protein is CASSQEAAGSFNEQFF. In nucleotides, the CDR3 is TGCGCCAGCAGCCAAGAGGCGGCGGGCTCCTTCAATGAGCAGTTCTTC.

This chain links TRBV13 with TRBJ2-3, with D possibly TRBD2 on 7 matching bases. There are 15 residues in the CDR3. The germline V gene encodes CDR1 PRHDT and CDR2 FYEKMQ (reference sequence). V dropped 3 bases and J dropped 6 bases, with 16 bases sitting between them. DNA of the CDR3: TGTGCCAGCAGCTTCTTCCGAGGGGGGGAGGATACGCAGTATTTT. Translated, it gives CASSFFRGGEDTQYF.

This clone was observed a handful of times. The V and J genes are TRBV29-1 and TRBJ2-7; 8 nucleotides line up with TRBD2. Losses at the gene ends were 6 bases for V and 1 base for J; bases not matched to a gene: 8. CDR3 length: 14 amino acids. CDR1 is SQVTM, CDR2 ANQGSEA, per germline. CDR3 sequence: CSVVGVAGSYEQYF. The DNA of the CDR3 is TGCAGCGTGGTGGGGGTAGCGGGGTCCTACGAGCAGTACTTC.

The rearrangement links TRBV30 to TRBJ1-5; D is perhaps TRBD1 (5 bases). V lost 0 bases, J lost 2 bases, and 11 bases lay in between. This CDR3 spans 15 amino acids. The germline CDR1 and CDR2 sequences are GTSNPN and SVGIG (reference sequence). CDR3: CAWSVPLRGNQPQHF. The CDR3 DNA follows: TGTGCCTGGAGTGTTCCCCTCAGGGGCAATCAGCCCCAGCATTTT.

This clone was picked up a small number of times. DNA of the CDR3: TGTGCCAGCAGCAAACTCCCAGCGGGAGGGCTGGGTAATGAGCAGTTCTTC. Its translation: CASSKLPAGGLGNEQFF. The chain is built from TRBV9 and TRBJ2-1, with TRBD2 matching 10 bases. Germline lookup yields CDR1 SGDLS and CDR2 YYNGEE. The CDR3 has 17 residues. V shed 4 bases and J 7 bases; nucleotides not matched to a gene: 14. The variable domain in full, completed from reference TRBV9 and TRBJ2-1, reads DSGVTQTPKHLITATGQRVTLRCSPRSGDLSVYWYQQSLDQGLQFLIQYYNGEERAKGNILERFSAQQFPDLHSELNLSSLELGDSALYFCASSKLPAGGLGNEQFFGPGTRLTVL.